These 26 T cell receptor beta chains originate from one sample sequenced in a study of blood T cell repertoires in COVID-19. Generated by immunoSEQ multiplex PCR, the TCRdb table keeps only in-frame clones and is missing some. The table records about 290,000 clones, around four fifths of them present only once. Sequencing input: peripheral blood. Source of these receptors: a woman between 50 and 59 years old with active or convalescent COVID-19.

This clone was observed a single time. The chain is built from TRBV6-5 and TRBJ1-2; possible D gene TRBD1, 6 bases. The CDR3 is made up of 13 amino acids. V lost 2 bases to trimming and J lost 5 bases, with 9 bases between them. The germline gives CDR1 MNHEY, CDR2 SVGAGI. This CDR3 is CASSYRGQYGYTF. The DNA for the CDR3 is TGTGCCAGCAGTTACAGAGGACAGTATGGCTACACCTTC.

CDR3 bases: TGTGCCAGCAGCTTAAGACTAGCGGGTACCACAGATACGCAGTATTTT. Protein sequence: CASSLRLAGTTDTQYF. The chain is built from TRBV7-9 and TRBJ2-3; 10 bases are a match to TRBD2. The V gene's germline CDR1 is SEHNR and CDR2 FQNEAQ (reference sequence). The CDR3 is 16 amino acids. V gave up 2 bases and J gave up 2 bases; unmatched junction bases: 4.

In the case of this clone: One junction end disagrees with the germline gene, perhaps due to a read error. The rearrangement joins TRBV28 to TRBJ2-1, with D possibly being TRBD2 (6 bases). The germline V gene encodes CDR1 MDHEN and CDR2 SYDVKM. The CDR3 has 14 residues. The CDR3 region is CAGILRVSYNEQFF. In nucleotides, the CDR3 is TGCGCGGGGATATTGCGAGTTTCCTACAATGAGCAGTTCTTC.

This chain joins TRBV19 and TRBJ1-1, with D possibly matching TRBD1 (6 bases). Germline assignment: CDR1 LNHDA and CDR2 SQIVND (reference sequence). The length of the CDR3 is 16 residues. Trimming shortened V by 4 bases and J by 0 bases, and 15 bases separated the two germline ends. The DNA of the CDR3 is TGTGCCAGTAGTACTGACAGGAAAAAGCTGAACACTGAAGCTTTCTTT. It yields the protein CASSTDRKKLNTEAFF.

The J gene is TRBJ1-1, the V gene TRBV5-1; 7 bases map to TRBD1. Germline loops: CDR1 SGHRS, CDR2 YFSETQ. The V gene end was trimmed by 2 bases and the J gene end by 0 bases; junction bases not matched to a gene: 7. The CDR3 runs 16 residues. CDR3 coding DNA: TGCGCCAGCAGCTTCGGGACAGTACCTATGAACACTGAAGCTTTCTTT. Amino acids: CASSFGTVPMNTEAFF.

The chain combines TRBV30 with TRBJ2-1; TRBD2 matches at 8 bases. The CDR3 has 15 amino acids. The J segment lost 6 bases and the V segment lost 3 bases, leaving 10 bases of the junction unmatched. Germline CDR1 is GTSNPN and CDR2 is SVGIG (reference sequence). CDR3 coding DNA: TGTGCCTGGAGGTCCACGGGAGGGGTTGGCAATGAGCAGTTCTTC. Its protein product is CAWRSTGGVGNEQFF.

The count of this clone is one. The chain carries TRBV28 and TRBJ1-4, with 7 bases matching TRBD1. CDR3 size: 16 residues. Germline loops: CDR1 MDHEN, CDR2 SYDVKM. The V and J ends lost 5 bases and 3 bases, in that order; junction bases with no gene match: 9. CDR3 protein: CASSPIDRVANEKLFF. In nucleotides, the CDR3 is TGTGCCAGCAGTCCAATCGACAGGGTGGCTAATGAAAAACTGTTTTTT.

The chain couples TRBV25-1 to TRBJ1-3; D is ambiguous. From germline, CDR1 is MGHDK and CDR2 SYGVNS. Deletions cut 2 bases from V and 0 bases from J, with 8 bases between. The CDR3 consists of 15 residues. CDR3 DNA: TGTGCCAGCAGTGAAAGTGGAGGCTCTGGAAACACCATATATTTT. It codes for CASSESGGSGNTIYF. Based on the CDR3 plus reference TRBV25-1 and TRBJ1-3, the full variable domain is EADIYQTPRYLVIGTGKKITLECSQTMGHDKMYWYQQDPGMELHLIHYSYGVNSTEKGDLSSESTVSRIRTEHFPLTLESARPSHTSQYLCASSESGGSGNTIYFGEGSWLTVV.

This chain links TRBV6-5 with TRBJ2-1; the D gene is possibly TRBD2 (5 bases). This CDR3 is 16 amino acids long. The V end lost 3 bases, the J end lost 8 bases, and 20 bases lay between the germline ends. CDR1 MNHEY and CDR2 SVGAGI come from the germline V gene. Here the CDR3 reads CASSYSLLGGSDEQFF. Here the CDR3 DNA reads TGTGCCAGCAGTTATTCTCTATTGGGTGGGAGTGATGAGCAGTTCTTC.

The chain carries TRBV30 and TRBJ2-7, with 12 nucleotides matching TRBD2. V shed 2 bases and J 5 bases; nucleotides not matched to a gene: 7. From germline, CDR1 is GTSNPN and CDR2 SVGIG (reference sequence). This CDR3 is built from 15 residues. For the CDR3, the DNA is TGTGCCTGGAGTACTCGACTAGCGGGAGTGGACGAGCAGTACTTC. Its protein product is CAWSTRLAGVDEQYF.

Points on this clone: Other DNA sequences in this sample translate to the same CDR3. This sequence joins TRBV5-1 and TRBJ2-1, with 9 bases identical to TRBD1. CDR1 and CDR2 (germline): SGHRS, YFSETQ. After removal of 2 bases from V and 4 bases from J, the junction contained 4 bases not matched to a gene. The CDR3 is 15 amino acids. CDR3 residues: CASSLTGGAYNEQFF. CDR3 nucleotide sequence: TGCGCCAGCAGCTTAACAGGGGGCGCTTACAATGAGCAGTTCTTC.

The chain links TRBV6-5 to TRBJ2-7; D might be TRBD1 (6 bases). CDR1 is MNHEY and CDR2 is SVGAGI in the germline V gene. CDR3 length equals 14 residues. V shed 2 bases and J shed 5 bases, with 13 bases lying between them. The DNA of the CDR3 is TGTGCCAGCAGTTACGCAGGGGCGCGGCACGAGCAGTACTTC. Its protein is CASSYAGARHEQYF.

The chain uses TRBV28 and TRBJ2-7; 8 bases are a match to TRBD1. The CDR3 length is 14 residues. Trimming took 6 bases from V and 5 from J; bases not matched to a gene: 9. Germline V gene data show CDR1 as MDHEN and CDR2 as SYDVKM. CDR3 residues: CASRAGGRGHEQYF. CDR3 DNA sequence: TGTGCCAGCAGGGCAGGGGGCAGGGGCCACGAGCAGTACTTC.

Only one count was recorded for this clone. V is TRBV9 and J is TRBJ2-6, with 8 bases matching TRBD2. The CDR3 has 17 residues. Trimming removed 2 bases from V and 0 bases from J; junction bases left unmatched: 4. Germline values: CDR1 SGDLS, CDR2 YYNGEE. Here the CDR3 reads CASSVGTRSSGANVLTF. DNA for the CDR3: TGTGCCAGCAGCGTGGGGACTAGGAGCTCTGGGGCCAACGTCCTGACTTTC. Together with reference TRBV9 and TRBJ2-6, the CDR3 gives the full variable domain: DSGVTQTPKHLITATGQRVTLRCSPRSGDLSVYWYQQSLDQGLQFLIQYYNGEERAKGNILERFSAQQFPDLHSELNLSSLELGDSALYFCASSVGTRSSGANVLTFGAGSRLTVL.

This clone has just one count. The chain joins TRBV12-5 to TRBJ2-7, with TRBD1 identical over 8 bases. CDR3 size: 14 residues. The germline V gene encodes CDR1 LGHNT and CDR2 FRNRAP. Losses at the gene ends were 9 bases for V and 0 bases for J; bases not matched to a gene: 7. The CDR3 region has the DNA TGTGCTAGCCGGGGTACAGGGGGCTCCTACGAGCAGTACTTC. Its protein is CASRGTGGSYEQYF.

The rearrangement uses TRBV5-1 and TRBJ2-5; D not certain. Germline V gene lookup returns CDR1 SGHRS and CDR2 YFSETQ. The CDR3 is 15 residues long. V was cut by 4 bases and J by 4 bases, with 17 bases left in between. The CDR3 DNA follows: TGCGCCAGCAGCCCGTTAGCCGGAACGCGAGAGACCCAGTACTTC. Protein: CASSPLAGTRETQYF. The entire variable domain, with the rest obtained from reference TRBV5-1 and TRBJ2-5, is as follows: KAGVTQTPRYLIKTRGQQVTLSCSPISGHRSVSWYQQTPGQGLQFLFEYFSETQRNKGNFPGRFSGRQFSNSRSEMNVSTLELGDSALYLCASSPLAGTRETQYFGPGTRLLVL.

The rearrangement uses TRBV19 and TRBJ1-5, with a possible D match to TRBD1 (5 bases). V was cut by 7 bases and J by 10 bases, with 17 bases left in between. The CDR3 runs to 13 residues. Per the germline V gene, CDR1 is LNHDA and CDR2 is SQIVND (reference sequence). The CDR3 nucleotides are TGTGCCAGTAAACAGGCCAGGACCCCACCCCAGCATTTT. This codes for CASKQARTPPQHF.

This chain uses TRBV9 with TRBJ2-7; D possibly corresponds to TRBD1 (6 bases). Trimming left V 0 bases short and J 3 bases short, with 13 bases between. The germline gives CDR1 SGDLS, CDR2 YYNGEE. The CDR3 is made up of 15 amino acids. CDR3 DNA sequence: TGTGCCAGCAGCGTAGCGGCAGGGGTCCTCTACGAGCAGTACTTC. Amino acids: CASSVAAGVLYEQYF.

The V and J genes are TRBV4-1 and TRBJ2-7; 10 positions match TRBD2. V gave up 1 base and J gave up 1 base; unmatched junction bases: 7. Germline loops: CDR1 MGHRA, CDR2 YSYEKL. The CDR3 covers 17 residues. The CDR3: CASSQGIVAGGSYEQYF. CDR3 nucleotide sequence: TGCGCCAGCAGCCAAGGTATAGTAGCGGGAGGTTCCTACGAGCAGTACTTC.

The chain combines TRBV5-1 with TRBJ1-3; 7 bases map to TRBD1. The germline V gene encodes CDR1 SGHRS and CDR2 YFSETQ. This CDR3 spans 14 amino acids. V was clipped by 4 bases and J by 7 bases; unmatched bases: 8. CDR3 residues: CASSPGQPQNTIYF. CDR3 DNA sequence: TGCGCCAGCAGCCCGGGACAGCCCCAGAACACCATATATTTT.

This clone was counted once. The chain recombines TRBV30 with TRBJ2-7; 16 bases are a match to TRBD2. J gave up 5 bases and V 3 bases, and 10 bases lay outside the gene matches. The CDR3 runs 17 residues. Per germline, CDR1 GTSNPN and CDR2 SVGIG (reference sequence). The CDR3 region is CAWSPGLAGGHEDEQYF. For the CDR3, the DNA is TGTGCCTGGAGCCCGGGACTAGCGGGAGGGCACGAGGACGAGCAGTACTTC. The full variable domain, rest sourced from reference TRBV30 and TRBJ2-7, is SQTIHQWPATLVQPVGSPLSLECTVEGTSNPNLYWYRQAAGRGLQLLFYSVGIGQISSEVPQNLSASRPQDRQFILSSKKLLLSDSGFYLCAWSPGLAGGHEDEQYFGPGTRLTVT.

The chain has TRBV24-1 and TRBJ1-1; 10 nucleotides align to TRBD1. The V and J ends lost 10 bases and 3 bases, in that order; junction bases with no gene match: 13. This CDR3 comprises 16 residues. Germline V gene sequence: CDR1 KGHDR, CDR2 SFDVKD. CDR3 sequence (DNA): TGTGCCACTGTATCCGGGACAGGGGAAGAAGACACTGAAGCTTTCTTT. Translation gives CATVSGTGEEDTEAFF.

CDR3 loop: CASSSKYRIGGTEAFF. CDR3 DNA: TGTGCCAGCAGCTCCAAATACCGGATAGGCGGCACTGAAGCTTTCTTT. The chain links TRBV5-8 to TRBJ1-1; D ambiguous. Germline-derived CDR1 and CDR2 are SGHTS and YDEGEE. The CDR3 is 16 amino acids. The V and J ends lost 3 bases and 4 bases respectively, with 19 bases between them. Full variable domain (rest looked up from reference TRBV5-8 and TRBJ1-1): EAGVTQSPTHLIKTRGQQATLRCSPISGHTSVYWYQQALGLGLQFLLWYDEGEERNRGNFPPRFSGRQFPNYSSELNVNALELEDSALYLCASSSKYRIGGTEAFFGQGTRLTVV.

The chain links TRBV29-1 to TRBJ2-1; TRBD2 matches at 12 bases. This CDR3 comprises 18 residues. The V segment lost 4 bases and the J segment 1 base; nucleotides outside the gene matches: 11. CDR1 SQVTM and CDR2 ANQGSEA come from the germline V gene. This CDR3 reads CSVGVSLAGGGSYNEQFF. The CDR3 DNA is TGCAGCGTTGGGGTATCGCTAGCGGGAGGGGGGTCCTACAATGAGCAGTTCTTC.

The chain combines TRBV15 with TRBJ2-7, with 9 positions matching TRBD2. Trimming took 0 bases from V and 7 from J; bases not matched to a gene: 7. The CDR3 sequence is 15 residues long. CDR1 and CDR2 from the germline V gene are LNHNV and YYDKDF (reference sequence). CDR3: CATSRDLAGSGEQYF. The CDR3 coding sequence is TGTGCCACCAGCAGAGATCTAGCGGGATCCGGAGAGCAGTACTTC.

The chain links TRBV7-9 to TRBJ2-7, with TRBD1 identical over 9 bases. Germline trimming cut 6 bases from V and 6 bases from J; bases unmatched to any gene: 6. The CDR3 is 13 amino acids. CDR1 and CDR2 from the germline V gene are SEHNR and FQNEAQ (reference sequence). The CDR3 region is CASSFTGGGEQYF. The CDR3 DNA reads TGTGCCAGCAGTTTCACAGGGGGCGGCGAGCAGTACTTC.